This passage covers 26 T cell receptor beta chains from one sample sequenced in a study of blood T cell repertoires in COVID-19. Here immunoSEQ multiplex PCR was the method, and the copy in TCRdb shows in-frame clones only, minus some. The sample carries some 150,000 clones, around 84% recorded once. Sequenced material: peripheral blood. The receptors here all came from a human donor in a cohort sampled during active COVID-19.

This rearrangement joins TRBV6-5 to TRBJ1-6, with D maybe TRBD1 (5 bases). In germline, CDR1 is MNHEY, CDR2 SVGAGI. The CDR3 has 16 amino acids. The germline V and J ends were trimmed by 2 bases and 7 bases, with 15 bases remaining between them. The chain's CDR3 is CASSYQGFGKNSPLHF. CDR3 sequence (DNA): TGTGCCAGCAGTTACCAGGGTTTTGGAAAGAATTCACCCCTCCACTTT.

J is TRBJ1-2 and V is TRBV6-2 or TRBV6-3; D is perhaps TRBD1 (6 bases). Trimming took 6 bases from V and 8 from J, leaving 16 bases between them. The CDR3 covers 13 residues. Germline loops: CDR1 MNHEY, CDR2 SVGEGT. CDR3 sequence (DNA): TGTGCCAGCAGCCGAGACAGGACCAGGGGCTACACCTTC. Translation gives CASSRDRTRGYTF.

DNA of the CDR3: TGCGCCAGCGACAGCCGCAGCACTGAGCAGTACTTC. The encoded protein is CASDSRSTEQYF. V gene TRBV10-1 combines with J gene TRBJ2-7; D perhaps matches TRBD1 (5 bases). From germline, CDR1 is WNHNN and CDR2 SYGVQD (reference sequence). V lost 8 bases to trimming and J lost 7 bases, with 15 bases between them. This CDR3 has 12 amino acids.

A few counts support this clone. The CDR3 DNA reads TGTGCCAGCAGTAACCTCCCGACAGTCTACGAGCAGTACTTC. Its translation is CASSNLPTVYEQYF. The chain is built from TRBV28 and TRBJ2-7; tentative D call: TRBD1 (5 bases). Germline V gene lookup returns CDR1 MDHEN and CDR2 SYDVKM. The V end was cut by 5 bases, the J end by 3 bases, with 14 bases between. The CDR3 loop spans 14 amino acids. Variable domain in full (rest from reference TRBV28 and TRBJ2-7): DVKVTQSSRYLVKRTGEKVFLECVQDMDHENMFWYRQDPGLGLRLIYFSYDVKMKEKGDIPEGYSVSREKKERFSLILESASTNQTSMYLCASSNLPTVYEQYFGPGTRLTVT.

In nucleotides, the CDR3 is TGTGCCATCAGTGAACAGGACGGTTACGAGCAGTACTTC. It yields the protein CAISEQDGYEQYF. This chain connects TRBV10-3 to TRBJ2-7, with D perhaps TRBD1 (5 bases). Germline V lookup: CDR1 ENHRY, CDR2 SYGVKD. Trimming shortened V by 3 bases and J by 4 bases, and 10 bases separated the two germline ends. This CDR3 has 13 amino acids.

The chain uses TRBV18 and TRBJ2-7; D not certain. V lost 6 bases, J lost 4 bases, and 4 bases lay in between. This CDR3 is built from 10 residues. Germline CDR1 KGHSH, CDR2 LQKENI. The CDR3 spells CASSGYEQYF. CDR3 nucleotides: TGTGCCAGCTCCGGGTACGAGCAGTACTTC.

This clone was seen a handful of times. CDR3 sequence: CASSQWGGRRFF. CDR3 in DNA: TGTGCCAGCAGCCAGTGGGGGGGGCGTCGGTTCTTC. The chain joins TRBV4-2 to TRBJ2-1; tentatively, D is TRBD2 (7 bases). Germline CDR1 and CDR2: LGHNA and YNFKEQ. Trimming removed 3 bases at V and 15 bases at J, with 15 bases between. The CDR3 is made up of 12 amino acids.

The V call is TRBV6-6, the J call TRBJ2-5, with D possibly matching TRBD1 (6 bases). V was trimmed by 0 bases and J by 5 bases, leaving 10 bases between them. Germline loops: CDR1 MNHNY, CDR2 SVGAGI (reference sequence). The CDR3 extends over 14 amino acids. CDR3 protein: CASSYSTGTETQYF. The CDR3 DNA follows: TGTGCCAGCAGTTACTCAACAGGGACGGAGACCCAGTACTTC.

This rearrangement joins TRBV4-1 to TRBJ2-7; the D is unclear. The CDR3 consists of 14 residues. Germline loops: CDR1 MGHRA, CDR2 YSYEKL. Between the trimmed V and J ends, which lost 0 bases and 6 bases, there was a span of 12 bases. CDR3 in DNA: TGCGCCAGCAGCCAAGATCAGTTGGCTGGCGAGCAGTACTTC. It encodes CASSQDQLAGEQYF.

This clone was recorded once. V and J are TRBV7-9 and TRBJ2-5, with TRBD2 matching 13 bases. CDR1 and CDR2 from the germline V gene are SEHNR and FQNEAQ (reference sequence). V trimming: 5 bases; J trimming: 2 bases; junction bases outside the gene matches: 2. The CDR3 is 15 residues long. This chain's CDR3 is CASSEGLAGQETQYF. In DNA, the CDR3 is TGTGCCAGCAGCGAGGGACTAGCGGGGCAAGAGACCCAGTACTTC.

The chain couples TRBV4-1 to TRBJ2-7, with 9 bases aligning to TRBD2. With 1 base clipped from V and 4 bases from J, the junction kept 8 bases outside the gene matches. The CDR3 sequence is 16 residues long. Germline V gene lookup returns CDR1 MGHRA and CDR2 YSYEKL. Here the CDR3 reads CASSQVGSGGGYEQYF. CDR3 in DNA: TGCGCCAGCAGCCAAGTAGGTAGCGGGGGTGGGTACGAGCAGTACTTC.

The chain employs TRBV7-8 and TRBJ1-6; unclear D gene. CDR1 SGHVS and CDR2 FQNEAQ come from the germline V gene. Trimming cost V 2 bases and J 8 bases, with 10 bases left between them. This CDR3 contains 14 residues. In nucleotides, the CDR3 is TGTGCCAGCAGCTTAATTCTGTTTGATTCACCCCTCCACTTT. Its protein is CASSLILFDSPLHF.

The chain couples TRBV15 to TRBJ1-6, with a possible D match to TRBD1 (6 bases). This CDR3 has 15 residues. V lost 1 base and J lost 7, with 11 bases in between. Germline CDR1 LNHNV, CDR2 YYDKDF (reference sequence). The CDR3 DNA follows: TGTGCCACCAGCAGAGCCCCGGGGGGCAATTCACCCCTCCACTTT. The encoded protein is CATSRAPGGNSPLHF.

This sequence joins TRBV11-2 and TRBJ1-3, with a tentative D call TRBD1 (5 bases). The CDR3 consists of 19 residues. Germline assignment: CDR1 SGHAT and CDR2 FQNNGV. The germline V and J ends were trimmed by 0 bases and 0 bases, with 18 bases remaining between them. This CDR3 reads CASSLDLPPRQSSGNTIYF. The CDR3 DNA sequence: TGTGCCAGCAGCTTAGATCTCCCCCCACGACAGAGCTCTGGAAACACCATATATTTT.

The rearrangement joins TRBV7-9 to TRBJ1-6; 7 nucleotides align to TRBD1. In germline, CDR1 is SEHNR, CDR2 FQNEAQ (reference sequence). With V trimmed by 3 bases and J by 7 bases, 6 bases remained unmatched. This CDR3 has 15 residues. As DNA, the CDR3 is TGTGCCAGCAGCTTTGGGGGACAGACAAATTCACCCCTCCACTTT. This encodes CASSFGGQTNSPLHF.

This chain connects TRBV25-1 to TRBJ1-2, with D tentatively TRBD1 (5 bases). CDR1 is MGHDK and CDR2 is SYGVNS in the germline V gene. The CDR3 consists of 12 residues. CDR3 in DNA: TGTGCAGATGGGGGGGCTAACTATGGCTACACCTTC. Protein product: CADGGANYGYTF.

This sequence joins TRBV28 and TRBJ1-2; no firm D call. Trimming took 2 bases from V and 4 from J, leaving 14 bases between them. Germline CDR1 is MDHEN and CDR2 is SYDVKM. The CDR3 length is 15 residues. CDR3 nucleotide sequence: TGTGCCAGCAGTTTACCCCACGGTCCGGGCTATGGCTACACCTTC. Its translation is CASSLPHGPGYGYTF.

This chain uses TRBV19 with TRBJ2-3, with D possibly matching TRBD1 (7 bases). The CDR3 extends over 16 amino acids. The germline gives CDR1 LNHDA, CDR2 SQIVND (reference sequence). Trimming shortened V by 3 bases and J by 8 bases, and 21 bases separated the two germline ends. The CDR3 is CASSIDRAGRSGTQYF. Here the CDR3 DNA reads TGTGCCAGTAGTATCGACAGGGCGGGGAGGTCGGGTACGCAGTATTTT.

This clone was counted once. The V and J genes are TRBV6-4 and TRBJ2-7, with no clear D. The CDR3 has 14 amino acids. Trimming removed 6 bases at V and 1 base at J, with 13 bases between. The germline gives CDR1 MRHNA, CDR2 SNTAGT. CDR3 nucleotide sequence: TGTGCCAGCAGCCACGAGATCGGTTCCTACGAGCAGTACTTC. Amino acid sequence: CASSHEIGSYEQYF.

The CDR3 nucleotides read TGTGCCAGCAGCCCTCGGACAGGGCCGGGGGACACTGAAGCTTTCTTT. Protein sequence: CASSPRTGPGDTEAFF. The J gene is TRBJ1-1, the V gene TRBV7-2, with 8 bases fitting TRBD1. Germline V gene lookup returns CDR1 SGHTA and CDR2 FQGNSA. The CDR3 totals 16 residues. Trimming removed 5 bases from V and 3 bases from J; junction bases left unmatched: 11.

This clone was observed at least ten times. The chain uses TRBV19 and TRBJ1-1, with TRBD1 matching over 8 bases. Germline V gene lookup returns CDR1 LNHDA and CDR2 SQIVND (reference sequence). Trimming removed 7 bases from V and 4 bases from J; junction bases left unmatched: 5. CDR3 length equals 13 residues. The CDR3 nucleotides read TGTGCCAGTAACAGGGGGGGGACCACTGAAGCTTTCTTT. Translated: CASNRGGTTEAFF.

The chain joins TRBV3-1 (or the pseudogene TRBV3-2) to TRBJ1-6; 8 nucleotides match TRBD1. With V trimmed by 1 base and J by 0 bases, 8 bases remained unmatched. The germline V gene encodes CDR1 LGHDT and CDR2 YNNKEL (reference sequence). This CDR3 has 19 amino acids. The CDR3 sequence is CASSQGGTGRSSYNSPLHF. In nucleotides, the CDR3 is TGTGCCAGCAGCCAAGGGGGGACAGGCCGGAGCTCCTATAATTCACCCCTCCACTTT.

This rearrangement joins TRBV27 to TRBJ1-2, with 10 bases lining up with TRBD1. In germline, CDR1 is MNHEY, CDR2 SMNVEV (reference sequence). J lost 8 bases, V lost 5 bases, and 8 bases had no gene match. The CDR3 is 14 residues long. This CDR3 is CASSRTGGVVGYTF. CDR3 DNA sequence: TGTGCCAGCAGTAGGACAGGGGGGGTAGTCGGCTACACCTTC.

The J gene is TRBJ1-2, the V gene TRBV4-1; 8 positions match TRBD1. The length of the CDR3 is 14 residues. Germline V lookup: CDR1 MGHRA, CDR2 YSYEKL. After removal of 4 bases from V and 5 bases from J, the junction contained 6 bases not matched to a gene. CDR3 sequence reads: CASSPRTGGYGYTF. The CDR3 nucleotides are TGCGCCAGCAGCCCCCGTACAGGGGGTTATGGCTACACCTTC.

The rearrangement uses TRBV30 and TRBJ2-1; a possible D gene is TRBD2 (5 bases). V was pared by 0 bases and J by 7 bases, with 7 bases between. The CDR3 spans 12 residues. In germline, CDR1 is GTSNPN, CDR2 SVGIG (reference sequence). CDR3 DNA sequence: TGTGCCTGGAGTGTGGGAGTTAATGAGCAGTTCTTC. This translates into CAWSVGVNEQFF.

The sample holds one count of this clone. The CDR3 nucleotides read TGTGCCAGCTCACCAAATGTGGGACAGGGGATCTCTCGGGAAAAACTGTTTTTT. Its translation: CASSPNVGQGISREKLFF. This sequence joins TRBV18 and TRBJ1-4; 10 nucleotides align to TRBD1. The CDR3 is made up of 18 amino acids. Germline V gives CDR1 KGHSH, CDR2 LQKENI. V lost 2 bases and J lost 8; bases outside the gene matches: 14.